This TCR beta chain was recorded in a study of blood T cell repertoires in COVID-19. The CDR3 extends over 16 amino acids. The junction had 9 bases not matched to a gene; V was cut back by 7 bases and J by 7 bases. Germline CDR1 reads MNHNY; CDR2 reads SVGAGI (reference sequence). Produced via immunoSEQ multiplex PCR; TCRdb's table is partial and in-frame only. Here the sample spans about 190,000 clones, around 79% being singletons. The chain recombines TRBV6-6 with TRBJ2-1; 14 nucleotides match TRBD2. The sequencing sample was made of peripheral blood. This clonotype originated in a woman aged 50 to 65 with acute or convalescent COVID-19. This CDR3 reads CASTTSGGVRGNEQFF. As DNA, the CDR3 is TGTGCCAGCACGACTAGCGGGGGGGTTAGAGGGAATGAGCAGTTCTTC.